The rows below give T cell receptor beta chains drawn from one sample of a study of spatial heterogeneity in lung cancer. TCRdb used MiXCR to reprocess the 5' RACE reads, holding one entry per CDR3 protein. The sample includes about 52,000 distinct CDR3 sequences, 7.4% of them seen just once. The sample was PBMCs, taken at follow-up. The receptors stem from a female donor with early-stage non-small cell lung cancer. The CDR3 runs from the conserved cysteine through the conserved F or W. A D gene is named only where the DNA matches it firmly. Rows give clone size only sometimes, using once, few, many, or a class for an expanded clone.

J | size | V | D | CDR3 | DNA
TRBJ1-4 | many | TRBV6-5 | NA | CASRRTLNEKLFF | TGTGCCAGCAGACGTACGCTTAATGAAAAACTGTTTTTT
TRBJ2-7 | many | TRBV28 | NA | CASRLTVLGEQYF | TGTGCCAGCAGACTAACAGTCCTCGGTGAGCAGTACTTC
TRBJ2-5 | many | TRBV25-1 | TRBD1 | CASSPQGVGTQYF | TGTGCCAGCAGTCCACAGGGGGTTGGGACCCAGTACTTC
TRBJ2-1 | many | TRBV7-2 | TRBD1 | CASSLHPGQGNEQFF | TGTGCCAGCAGCTTACACCCGGGACAGGGTAATGAGCAGTTCTTC
TRBJ1-6 | many | TRBV6-5 | NA | CASSPPSTGPLHF | TGTGCCAGCAGTCCACCTTCTACTGGACCCCTCCACTTT
TRBJ2-7 | NA | TRBV6-2/TRBV6-3 | TRBD1 | CASSPDRASYEQYF | TGTGCCAGCAGTCCCGACAGGGCCTCCTACGAGCAGTACTTC
TRBJ1-3 | many | TRBV12-3/TRBV12-4 | NA | CASSLTGRPGNTIYF | TGTGCCAGCAGTCTGACTGGTCGGCCAGGAAACACCATATATTTT
TRBJ2-1 | many | TRBV20-1 | NA | CSPWEGAGNEQFF | TGCAGTCCCTGGGAGGGGGCTGGGAATGAGCAGTTCTTC
TRBJ2-5 | few | TRBV7-2 | NA | CASSSPSTETQYF | TGTGCCAGCAGCTCCCCCAGTACGGAGACCCAGTACTTC
TRBJ1-4 | many | TRBV5-1 | NA | CASTMGFATNEKLFF | TGCGCCAGCACCATGGGGTTTGCAACTAATGAAAAACTGTTTTTT
TRBJ2-2 | NA | TRBV7-8 | TRBD1 | CAGTGLPGELFF | TGTGCCGGGACAGGGCTCCCCGGGGAGCTGTTTTTT
TRBJ1-5 | NA | TRBV4-1 | NA | CASSQARGLQPQHF | TGCGCCAGCAGCCAAGCTCGGGGGCTTCAGCCCCAGCATTTT
TRBJ1-5 | few | TRBV19 | TRBD1 | CASHTLHGQDQPQHF | TGTGCCAGTCACACTCTTCATGGACAGGATCAGCCCCAGCATTTT
TRBJ2-2 | few | TRBV5-1 | NA | CASSFGWGASTGELFF | TGCGCCAGCAGCTTCGGTTGGGGGGCGTCCACCGGGGAGCTGTTTTTT
TRBJ2-6 | many | TRBV18 | NA | CASSPISGANVLTF | TGTGCCAGCTCACCTATCTCTGGGGCCAACGTCCTGACTTTC
TRBJ2-3 | few | TRBV7-9 | NA | CASSLVRGADTQYF | TGTGCCAGCAGCCTGGTAAGGGGGGCAGATACGCAGTATTTT
TRBJ2-2 | many | TRBV12-3/TRBV12-4 | TRBD1 | CASSPPGQSTGELFF | TGTGCCAGCAGTCCGCCGGGACAGTCCACCGGGGAGCTGTTTTTT
TRBJ2-1 | NA | TRBV5-1 | NA | CASSLSLNEQFF | TGCGCCAGCAGCTTGAGCCTCAATGAGCAGTTCTTC
TRBJ1-3 | many | TRBV12-3/TRBV12-4 | TRBD1 | CASGDSGGNTIYF | TGTGCCAGCGGGGACAGCGGGGGAAACACCATATATTTT
TRBJ1-6 | NA | TRBV9 | NA | CASLDRPLHF | TGTGCCAGCCTCGACCGTCCCCTCCACTTT
TRBJ2-1 | NA | TRBV12-3/TRBV12-4 | NA | CASSLSGTVTNEQFF | TGTGCCAGCAGTTTAAGTGGGACTGTTACCAATGAGCAGTTCTTC
TRBJ2-5 | few | TRBV5-1 | NA | CASSLVGAGTQYF | TGCGCCAGCAGCTTGGTAGGGGCGGGGACCCAGTACTTC
TRBJ1-6 | many | TRBV6-5 | NA | CASRSGSYNSPLHF | TGTGCCAGCAGGTCCGGGTCCTATAATTCACCCCTCCACTTT
TRBJ2-2 | many | TRBV24-1 | NA | CATSEPYGGPNTGELFF | TGTGCCACCAGTGAACCCTATGGGGGCCCGAACACCGGGGAGCTGTTTTTT
TRBJ1-1 | few | TRBV5-1 | TRBD1 | CASSPGDSWNTEAFF | TGCGCCAGCAGCCCGGGGGACAGTTGGAACACTGAAGCTTTCTTT
TRBJ2-1 | many | TRBV29-1 | TRBD1 | CSVAPGQGRNEQFF | TGCAGCGTTGCCCCGGGACAGGGAAGGAATGAGCAGTTCTTC
TRBJ2-3 | NA | TRBV10-3 | NA | CAISEPQGRPDTQYF | TGTGCCATCAGTGAGCCTCAAGGTAGGCCAGATACGCAGTATTTT
TRBJ1-2 | many | TRBV5-1 | TRBD1 | CASSGRSRGQNGYTF | TGCGCCAGCAGCGGGAGGTCCAGGGGGCAGAATGGCTACACCTTC
TRBJ1-1 | many | TRBV6-5 | NA | CASRAGTENTEAFF | TGTGCCAGCAGGGCAGGAACGGAGAACACTGAAGCTTTCTTT
TRBJ2-4 | few | TRBV7-8 | NA | CASSPQGVTKNIQYF | TGTGCCAGCAGCCCACAAGGGGTGACCAAAAACATTCAGTACTTC
TRBJ1-3 | many | TRBV29-1 | NA | CSASRLAGNTIYF | TGCAGCGCATCGAGGTTGGCTGGAAACACCATATATTTT
TRBJ2-5 | few | TRBV24-1 | NA | CATSDNSLTGQETQYF | TGTGCCACCAGTGATAATTCCTTGACAGGCCAAGAGACCCAGTACTTC
TRBJ2-1 | many | TRBV6-5 | NA | CASSFGGASYNEQFF | TGTGCCAGCAGTTTCGGAGGGGCTTCCTACAATGAGCAGTTCTTC
TRBJ1-2 | NA | TRBV6-2/TRBV6-3 | NA | CASSYTGQSYGYTF | TGTGCCAGCAGTTACACTGGACAGAGCTATGGCTACACCTTC
TRBJ1-6 | once | TRBV5-1 | NA | CASRDQPPGSYYNSPLHF | TGCGCCAGCAGGGACCAACCCCCTGGGTCCTACTATAATTCACCCCTCCACTTT
TRBJ2-3 | NA | TRBV20-1 | NA | CSGLAALSTDTQYF | TGCAGTGGATTGGCCGCTCTTTCCACAGATACGCAGTATTTT
TRBJ2-5 | NA | TRBV14 | TRBD1 | CASSHYRTGGIGETQYF | TGTGCCAGCAGCCATTATAGGACAGGGGGCATCGGAGAGACCCAGTACTTC
TRBJ2-2 | many | TRBV7-9 | TRBD1 | CASSPMDRENTGELFF | TGTGCCAGCAGCCCTATGGACAGGGAGAACACCGGGGAGCTGTTTTTT
TRBJ2-7 | many | TRBV20-1 | TRBD2 | CSASGPQVLAGSSYEQYF | TGCAGTGCTAGTGGGCCCCAGGTACTAGCGGGGAGCTCCTACGAGCAGTACTTC
TRBJ2-5 | many | TRBV12-3/TRBV12-4 | NA | CASTLGGEETQYF | TGTGCCAGCACCTTAGGGGGGGAAGAGACCCAGTACTTC
TRBJ1-1 | many | TRBV12-3/TRBV12-4 | NA | CASSLQGSTEAFF | TGTGCCAGCAGTTTACAGGGGAGCACTGAAGCTTTCTTT
TRBJ2-2 | many | TRBV12-3/TRBV12-4 | NA | CASSFVWGSTGELFF | TGTGCCAGCAGTTTCGTATGGGGCTCCACCGGGGAGCTGTTTTTT
TRBJ2-7 | few | TRBV3-1 | NA | CASSHRQAFDEQYF | TGTGCCAGCAGCCACCGGCAGGCCTTCGACGAGCAGTACTTC
TRBJ2-7 | many | TRBV7-3 | TRBD2 | CASSLAGGLPIYF | TGTGCCAGCAGCTTAGCGGGGGGCCTCCCCATCTACTTC
TRBJ1-2 | many | TRBV10-3 | NA | CAISESAEIYGYTF | TGTGCCATCAGTGAGTCGGCAGAGATCTATGGCTACACCTTC
TRBJ1-1 | many | TRBV6-2/TRBV6-3 | NA | CASSYLSRGGEAFF | TGTGCCAGCAGTTACCTTTCGCGAGGGGGTGAAGCTTTCTTT
TRBJ2-7 | few | TRBV11-2 | TRBD1 | CASSYGTGTYEQYF | TGTGCCAGCAGTTATGGGACAGGGACCTACGAGCAGTACTTC
TRBJ2-3 | many | TRBV5-1 | NA | CASSFGATRNTDTQYF | TGCGCCAGCAGCTTTGGGGCGACGAGGAACACAGATACGCAGTATTTT
TRBJ2-6 | NA | TRBV2 | NA | CASTANVAGANVLTF | TGTGCCAGCACCGCGAATGTGGCTGGGGCCAACGTCCTGACTTTC
TRBJ1-3 | NA | TRBV19 | NA | CASSSLAGRGNTIYF | TGTGCCAGTAGCTCCCTTGCGGGCCGGGGAAACACCATATATTTT
TRBJ1-1 | many | TRBV7-3 | NA | CASSPNGAEAFF | TGTGCCAGCAGCCCTAATGGAGCTGAAGCTTTCTTT
TRBJ1-4 | many | TRBV6-5 | TRBD1 | CASSSGTVTTNEKLFF | TGTGCCAGCAGTTCTGGGACAGTAACAACTAATGAAAAACTGTTTTTT
TRBJ2-1 | NA | TRBV11-2 | TRBD2 | CASSFGSGGDNEQFF | TGTGCCAGCAGCTTTGGGAGCGGGGGAGACAATGAGCAGTTCTTC
TRBJ2-7 | few | TRBV11-2 | NA | CASRAYEQYF | TGTGCCAGCAGGGCCTACGAGCAGTACTTC
TRBJ1-1 | few | TRBV7-9 | NA | CASSFRGGGTEAFF | TGTGCCAGCAGCTTCAGGGGAGGGGGCACTGAAGCTTTCTTT